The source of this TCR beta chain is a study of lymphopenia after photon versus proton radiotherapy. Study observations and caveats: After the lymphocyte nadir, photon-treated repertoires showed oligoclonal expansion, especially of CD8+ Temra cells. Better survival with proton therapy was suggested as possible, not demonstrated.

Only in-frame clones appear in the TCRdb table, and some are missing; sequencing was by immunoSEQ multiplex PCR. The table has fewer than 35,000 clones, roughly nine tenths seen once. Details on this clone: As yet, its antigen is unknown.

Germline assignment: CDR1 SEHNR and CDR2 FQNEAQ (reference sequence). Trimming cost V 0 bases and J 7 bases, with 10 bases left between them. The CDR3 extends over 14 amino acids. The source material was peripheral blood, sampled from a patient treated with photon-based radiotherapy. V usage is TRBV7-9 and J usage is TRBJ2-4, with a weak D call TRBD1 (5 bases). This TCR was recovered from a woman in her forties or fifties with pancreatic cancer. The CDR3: CASSLAAGMNIQYF. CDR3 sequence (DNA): TGTGCCAGCAGCTTAGCGGCAGGGATGAACATTCAGTACTTC.